These T cell receptor beta chains were read from a single sample in a study of early T cells in non-severe SARS-CoV-2 infection. TCRdb independently ran MiXCR on the 5' RACE reads; one entry per CDR3 protein. The table has tens of thousands of distinct CDR3 sequences, under 7.5% seen once. The source was whole blood, collected at baseline. Receptors were obtained from an adult who was a healthcare worker with PCR-confirmed SARS-CoV-2 infection or an uninfected control (not recorded which). Both conserved end residues are part of each CDR3. A D gene is named only where the DNA matches it firmly. Part of the rows lack a size; the others show once, few, many or a class for expanded clones.

-,TRBJ2-1,TRBV4-3,many,CASSPTTGTPSYNEQFF,TGCGCCAGCAGCCCTACCACCGGGACACCCTCCTACAATGAGCAGTTCTTC
-,TRBJ2-6,TRBV12-3/TRBV12-4,-,CASSPAVAGANVLTF,TGTGCCAGCAGTCCGGCAGTAGCTGGGGCCAACGTCCTGACTTTC
TRBD1,TRBJ2-6,TRBV11-1,few,CASSSTGLTGANVLTF,TGTGCCAGCAGCTCGACAGGGTTAACAGGGGCCAACGTCCTGACTTTC
-,TRBJ1-1,TRBV6-6,many,CASIPRQAKNTEAFF,TGTGCCAGCATTCCACGACAGGCGAAGAACACTGAAGCTTTCTTT
TRBD1,TRBJ1-2,TRBV11-1,-,CASSLFSGGDYTF,TGTGCCAGCAGCTTATTTTCAGGGGGCGACTACACCTTC
-,TRBJ2-7,TRBV28,few,CASSEPRDIAYEQYF,TGTGCCAGCAGTGAACCCCGGGACATTGCCTACGAGCAGTACTTC
-,TRBJ2-5,TRBV7-2,many,CASSLDSVETQYF,TGTGCCAGCAGCTTGGATAGCGTGGAGACCCAGTACTTC
-,TRBJ2-1,TRBV20-1,many,CSARKDWNEQFF,TGCAGTGCTAGAAAGGACTGGAATGAGCAGTTCTTC
TRBD2,TRBJ2-1,TRBV3-1,few,CASSQLMVAGIYNEQFF,TGTGCCAGCAGCCAGTTGATGGTAGCGGGGATCTACAATGAGCAGTTCTTC
TRBD2,TRBJ2-7,TRBV6-5,-,CASSPPTSGGAYEQYF,TGTGCCAGCAGCCCCCCGACTAGCGGGGGAGCCTACGAGCAGTACTTC
-,TRBJ2-2,TRBV5-5,-,CASSLKQHGGELFF,TGTGCCAGCAGCTTGAAACAGCACGGCGGGGAGCTGTTTTTT
TRBD1,TRBJ1-4,TRBV11-2,many,CASSLDLPGQGKVTNEKLFF,TGTGCCAGCAGCTTAGATCTCCCGGGACAGGGGAAAGTAACTAATGAAAAACTGTTTTTT
-,TRBJ1-1,TRBV28,many,CASSLSWGTEAFF,TGTGCCAGCAGTTTAAGTTGGGGCACTGAAGCTTTCTTT
-,TRBJ2-3,TRBV12-3/TRBV12-4,many,CASSQSGLGTDTQYF,TGTGCCAGCTCACAGTCCGGGTTGGGCACAGATACGCAGTATTTT
-,TRBJ2-2,TRBV27,few,CASSLSRIGELFF,TGTGCCAGCAGTTTATCCCGAATCGGGGAGCTGTTTTTT
-,TRBJ2-3,TRBV28,few,CASSLVGGGTDTQYF,TGTGCCAGCAGTTTAGTCGGGGGCGGCACAGATACGCAGTATTTT
-,TRBJ1-5,TRBV7-8,-,CASSFTQARQPQHF,TGTGCCAGCAGCTTTACACAGGCTCGTCAGCCCCAGCATTTT
-,TRBJ2-3,TRBV29-1,many,CSADATRTDTQYF,TGCAGCGCGGACGCGACCCGCACAGATACGCAGTATTTT
-,TRBJ1-3,TRBV27,few,CASKDMSTLGNTIYF,TGTGCCAGTAAAGATATGAGTACTCTTGGAAACACCATATATTTT
TRBD1,TRBJ2-1,TRBV7-2,-,CASSLIEPGQVLFEQFF,TGTGCCAGCAGCTTGATCGAACCGGGACAGGTACTGTTCGAGCAGTTCTTC
TRBD2,TRBJ2-5,TRBV3-1,-,CASSLASGGIRETQYF,TGTGCCAGCAGCCTAGCTAGCGGGGGGATTAGAGAGACCCAGTACTTC
-,TRBJ1-1,TRBV28,-,CASCDWGGNTEAFF,TGTGCCAGCTGCGATTGGGGAGGGAACACTGAAGCTTTCTTT
-,TRBJ2-7,TRBV7-6,few,CASSSSAGPYEQYF,TGTGCCAGCAGCTCCAGCGCGGGGCCCTACGAGCAGTACTTC
-,TRBJ1-1,TRBV7-3,-,CASSHKGQGPTEVFF,TGTGCCAGCAGCCATAAGGGTCAGGGGCCAACTGAAGTTTTCTTT
-,TRBJ2-1,TRBV5-1,many,CASSLENPDYNEQFF,TGCGCCAGCAGCTTGGAGAACCCGGACTACAATGAGCAGTTCTTC
TRBD1,TRBJ2-5,TRBV7-7,-,CASSLAKGQGTETQYF,TGTGCTAGCAGCTTAGCGAAGGGACAGGGGACAGAGACCCAGTACTTC
-,TRBJ1-3,TRBV12-3/TRBV12-4,-,CASSFSRVSGNTIYF,TGTGCCAGCAGTTTCTCCAGGGTCTCTGGAAACACCATATATTTT
-,TRBJ2-3,TRBV20-1,many,CSASPGFFTDTQYF,TGCAGTGCAAGTCCAGGATTTTTCACAGATACGCAGTATTTT
TRBD1,TRBJ2-1,TRBV19,few,CASSLTGFRNEQFF,TGTGCCAGTAGTTTGACAGGGTTTAGGAATGAGCAGTTCTTC
TRBD1,TRBJ1-2,TRBV11-2,-,CASSPVRTGDYGYTF,TGTGCCAGCAGCCCGGTCAGGACAGGGGATTATGGCTACACCTTC
-,TRBJ2-1,TRBV21-1,-,CASSPPPGQGFHEQFF,TGTGCCAGCAGCCCCCCTCCGGGACAGGGTTTCCATGAGCAGTTCTTC
TRBD2,TRBJ2-3,TRBV4-3,once,CASSLLLAGAPRSDTQYF,TGCGCCAGCAGCCTCCTACTAGCGGGGGCCCCGCGGTCAGATACGCAGTATTTT
-,TRBJ2-5,TRBV20-1,few,CSAREFRLGGTQYF,TGCAGTGCTAGAGAGTTTCGGCTCGGGGGGACCCAGTACTTC
-,TRBJ2-5,TRBV13,few,CASSLELTETQYF,TGTGCCAGCAGCTTAGAGCTGACAGAGACCCAGTACTTC
-,TRBJ1-2,TRBV29-1,many,CSVDFSEHYGYTF,TGCAGCGTTGATTTTTCGGAGCACTATGGCTACACCTTC
TRBD2,TRBJ2-3,TRBV20-1,few,CSAPRTSGGAWADTQYF,TGCAGTGCCCCCCGGACTAGCGGGGGGGCCTGGGCAGATACGCAGTATTTT
-,TRBJ1-2,TRBV5-1,-,CASSSSGNGYTF,TGCGCCAGCAGCTCATCTGGAAATGGCTACACCTTC
TRBD1,TRBJ1-2,TRBV20-1,many,CSVEGQGSGYTF,TGCAGTGTGGAAGGACAGGGCAGCGGCTACACCTTC
-,TRBJ1-2,TRBV4-1,-,CASSQESSRHGYTF,TGCGCCAGCAGCCAAGAGTCCTCCAGGCATGGCTACACCTTC
TRBD1,TRBJ2-5,TRBV29-1,many,CSVGRTGEVGHQETQYF,TGCAGCGTTGGTCGGACAGGAGAGGTGGGCCACCAAGAGACCCAGTACTTC
-,TRBJ2-3,TRBV30,few,CAWSDRVGWRTQYF,TGTGCCTGGAGTGACCGTGTGGGGTGGAGGACGCAGTATTTT
-,TRBJ1-2,TRBV7-8,-,CASSLNGQTYGYTF,TGTGCCAGCAGCTTAAACGGACAGACCTATGGCTACACCTTC
-,TRBJ1-2,TRBV18,few,CASSPNSPGYTF,TGTGCCAGCTCACCTAATAGTCCTGGCTACACCTTC
TRBD1,TRBJ2-1,TRBV24-1,many,CATSTAGLRQGAYNEQFF,TGTGCCACCAGCACTGCAGGTCTAAGACAGGGTGCATACAATGAGCAGTTCTTC
TRBD1,TRBJ1-6,TRBV12-3/TRBV12-4,many,CASSSTGLGSPLHF,TGTGCCAGCAGTTCGACAGGGTTGGGGTCACCCCTCCACTTT
-,TRBJ2-7,TRBV7-8,many,CASSLGGWVSGSYEQYF,TGTGCCAGCAGCCTAGGGGGATGGGTATCTGGGTCCTACGAGCAGTACTTC
-,TRBJ1-6,TRBV30,-,CACDEGIGSPLHF,TGTGCCTGCGACGAGGGTATTGGCTCACCCCTCCACTTT
-,TRBJ1-4,TRBV5-4,-,CASSPRGTNEKLFF,TGTGCCAGCAGCCCCCGAGGTACTAATGAAAAACTGTTTTTT
-,TRBJ1-1,TRBV21-1,-,CASSKVGWARVEDTEAFF,TGTGCCAGCAGCAAAGTGGGATGGGCGCGGGTAGAGGACACTGAAGCTTTCTTT
-,TRBJ2-1,TRBV29-1,-,CSVWDILDEQFF,TGCAGCGTCTGGGACATTCTAGATGAGCAGTTCTTC
-,TRBJ2-1,TRBV20-1,few,CSARGRNEQFF,TGCAGTGCGAGGGGCCGCAATGAGCAGTTCTTC
-,TRBJ1-4,TRBV7-6,-,CASSLQGYANEKLFF,TGTGCCAGCAGCTTACAGGGTTATGCTAATGAAAAACTGTTTTTT
-,TRBJ2-3,TRBV7-6,few,CASSVRRGSTDTQYF,TGTGCCAGCAGCGTTAGACGGGGGAGCACAGATACGCAGTATTTT
TRBD1,TRBJ2-1,TRBV7-9,-,CASSLWTGVGYEQFF,TGTGCCAGCAGCTTATGGACAGGGGTGGGGTATGAGCAGTTCTTC
-,TRBJ1-1,TRBV24-1,few,CATSTSPRGMNTEAFF,TGTGCCACCAGTACATCCCCAAGGGGCATGAACACTGAAGCTTTCTTT
-,TRBJ2-1,TRBV20-1,few,CSASLAGASDEQFF,TGCAGTGCTAGTCTGGCGGGGGCCTCGGATGAGCAGTTCTTC
-,TRBJ1-4,TRBV5-5,few,CASSLREGTNEKLFF,TGTGCCAGCAGCTTAAGAGAGGGGACGAATGAAAAACTGTTTTTT
-,TRBJ1-2,TRBV7-9,many,CASSFERRTDHPEEKSYTF,TGTGCCAGCAGCTTTGAACGTCGGACAGATCACCCAGAGGAGAAGTCGTACACCTTC